The T cell receptor (beta chain) under discussion was sequenced for a study of identical twins. Study-wide results and caveats: Insertions were reduced in abundant cord blood beta clonotypes but not in memory repertoires.

The sample holds many counts of this clonotype. Its antigen is not identified. CDR1 SGHRS and CDR2 YFSETQ come from the germline V gene. Trimming removed 4 bases from V and 4 bases from J; junction bases left unmatched: 6. This CDR3 has 15 amino acids. Each CDR3 protein is one row after TCRdb ran MiXCR on the 5' RACE reads. This sample has more than 650,000 distinct CDR3 sequences, with over 5% found just once. The source of this sequence is a man aged 18 to 35 in good health. Material: naive T cells sorted from blood. The J gene is TRBJ2-3, the V gene TRBV5-1; 10 bases match TRBD1. The CDR3 coding sequence is TGCGCCAGCAGCCAGGGACAGGGGAACCCAGATACGCAGTATTTT. It specifies CASSQGQGNPDTQYF.